Listed below are T cell receptor beta chains from one sample, sequenced in a study of blood T cell repertoires in COVID-19. Clones were sequenced by immunoSEQ multiplex PCR, and TCRdb holds only the in-frame ones, with some missing. The sample holds over 15,000 clones, 76% seen once. Sequences were obtained from peripheral blood. Receptors originate from a man in his 70s with active or convalescent COVID-19. Both conserved end residues are part of each CDR3.

v_gene,CDR3aa
TRBV6-2/TRBV6-3,CASSPWGLAGGRRGELFF
TRBV29-1,CSVESISGANVLTF
TRBV30,CAWKSGQGVSGANVLTF
TRBV3-1/TRBV3-2,CASSPTPRPRLGYEQYF
TRBV30,CAWGAPLAGAGGYTF
TRBV19,CASRLAGETQYF
TRBV18,CASSPPGPGTQYF
TRBV15,CATSRDAPGVSPLHF
TRBV10-3,CAISESLDEAFF
TRBV5-1,CASSAWQGSAGELFF
TRBV9,CASSAPSGTDTQYF
TRBV29-1,CSADPRSAEAFF
TRBV6-5,CASSPGQGAHQPQHF
TRBV19,CASSIGGTGANVLTF
TRBV24-1,CATSDPLLATDTQYF
TRBV6-5,CASGAGVGTEAFF
TRBV5-1,CASSSSWQETQYF
TRBV19,CASSPSTGLNTEAFF
TRBV15,CATTTGSMYTGELFF
TRBV15,CATSISAGATGDTQYF
TRBV25-1,CASSGFRVADTQYF
TRBV19,CASRRQGTEAFF
TRBV7-9,CASSRGVGLPATYNEQFF
TRBV9,CASSVEVNEKLFF
TRBV6-2/TRBV6-3,CASSLGGFTDTQYF
TRBV12-3/TRBV12-4,CASSFSLLQGYTF
TRBV3-1/TRBV3-2,CASSQYGGETQYF
TRBV24-1,CATSGPDYEGADTQYF
TRBV11-3,CASSPGGGRGHQETQYF
TRBV28,CASSSTEDRGPGDEQYF
TRBV30,CAWNRRLATEQYF
TRBV6-5,CASSYRGDTEAFF
TRBV27,CASSLALAGTGGLSPLHF
TRBV27,CASSPGGGVEYF
TRBV28,CASRPQGRGNQPQHF
TRBV29-1,CSVEWVRGNYGYTF
TRBV27,CASSKSFGTPPANTGELFF
TRBV9,CASSLPLLAGGSPDTQYF
TRBV28,CASRSGGVYNSPLHF
TRBV19,CASSSSGSSYNEQFF
TRBV15,CATSRGQGGAADTQYF
TRBV5-1,CASSSPSGGYNEQFF
TRBV2,CASSYSEAIADTQYF
TRBV5-5,CASSLEGGRETQYF
TRBV2,CASSLGTGLYSPLHF
TRBV5-1,CASSPVPSYEQYF
TRBV14,CASSRAHPGGRYEQYF
TRBV28,CASQGGGSREAFF
TRBV6-1,CASSEVNTEAFF
TRBV5-1,CASSLGTGGLGYTF
TRBV5-1,CASSYRELNTGELFF
TRBV28,CASSSAPFSGRPGELFF
TRBV5-1,CASSLTGLGEADTQYF